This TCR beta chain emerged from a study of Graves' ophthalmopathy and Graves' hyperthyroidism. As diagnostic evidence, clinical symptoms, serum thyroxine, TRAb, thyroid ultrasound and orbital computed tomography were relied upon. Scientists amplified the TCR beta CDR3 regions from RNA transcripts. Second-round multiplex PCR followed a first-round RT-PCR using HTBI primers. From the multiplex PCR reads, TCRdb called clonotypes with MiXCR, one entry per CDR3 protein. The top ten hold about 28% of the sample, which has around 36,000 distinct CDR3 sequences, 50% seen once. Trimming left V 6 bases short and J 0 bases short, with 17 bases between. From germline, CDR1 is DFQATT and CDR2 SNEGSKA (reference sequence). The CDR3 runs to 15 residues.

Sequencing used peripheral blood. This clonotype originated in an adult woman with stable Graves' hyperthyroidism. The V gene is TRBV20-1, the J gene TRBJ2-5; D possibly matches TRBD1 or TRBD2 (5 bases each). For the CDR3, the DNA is TGCAGTGCCAGCAGCCGGGACGGGGACCAAGAGACCCAGTACTTC. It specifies CSASSRDGDQETQYF.